This TCR beta chain was identified in a study of identical twins. Each CDR3 protein is one row after TCRdb ran MiXCR on the 5' RACE reads. The table shows 500,000 or so distinct CDR3 sequences, with around 20% occurring only once. Study findings and constraints: Insertions were reduced in abundant cord blood beta clonotypes but not in memory repertoires.

This clonotype was detected only a few times. Its antigen remains unknown. These sequences were also reported in another study, on T cells expressing NK-cell markers. That study reports: For several experiments, T cell sorting was restricted to the alpha-beta TCR population by means of an anti-gamma-delta TCR antibody.

The sequence was obtained from a woman aged 18-30 years in good health. The sample taken for sequencing was CD4+ T cells sorted from blood.

The CDR3 loop is CASSYVNTGELFF. In nucleotides, the CDR3 is TGTGCCAGCAGTTACGTTAACACCGGGGAGCTGTTTTTT. The chain couples TRBV6-2 or TRBV6-3 to TRBJ2-2, with D unresolved. The CDR3 runs 13 residues. Looked up from germline, CDR1 is MNHEY and CDR2 is SVGEGT. The V end lost 2 bases, the J end lost 2 bases, and 3 bases lay between the germline ends.